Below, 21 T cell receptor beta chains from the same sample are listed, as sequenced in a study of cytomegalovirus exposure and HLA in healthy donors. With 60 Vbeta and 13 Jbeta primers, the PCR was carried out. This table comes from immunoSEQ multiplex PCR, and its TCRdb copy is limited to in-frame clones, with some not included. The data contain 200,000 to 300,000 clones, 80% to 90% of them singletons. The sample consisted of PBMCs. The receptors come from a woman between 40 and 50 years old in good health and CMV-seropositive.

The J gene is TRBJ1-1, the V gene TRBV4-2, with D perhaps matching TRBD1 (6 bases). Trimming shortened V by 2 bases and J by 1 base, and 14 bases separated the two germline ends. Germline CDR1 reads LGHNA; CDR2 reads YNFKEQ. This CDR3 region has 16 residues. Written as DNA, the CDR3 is TGTGCCAGCAGCCAAATACAGAGGACAGAGAACACTGAAGCTTTCTTT. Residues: CASSQIQRTENTEAFF.

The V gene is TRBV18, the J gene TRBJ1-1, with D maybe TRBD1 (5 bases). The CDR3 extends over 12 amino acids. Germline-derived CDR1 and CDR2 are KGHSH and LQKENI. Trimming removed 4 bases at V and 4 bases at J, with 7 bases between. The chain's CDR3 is CASSQGRTEAFF. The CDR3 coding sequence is TGTGCCAGCTCACAGGGGCGCACTGAAGCTTTCTTT.

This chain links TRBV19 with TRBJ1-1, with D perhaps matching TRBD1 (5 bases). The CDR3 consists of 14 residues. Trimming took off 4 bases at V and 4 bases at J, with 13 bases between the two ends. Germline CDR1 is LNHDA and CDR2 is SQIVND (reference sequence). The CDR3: CASSKAGRGTEAFF. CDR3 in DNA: TGTGCCAGTAGTAAGGCAGGGCGGGGCACTGAAGCTTTCTTT.

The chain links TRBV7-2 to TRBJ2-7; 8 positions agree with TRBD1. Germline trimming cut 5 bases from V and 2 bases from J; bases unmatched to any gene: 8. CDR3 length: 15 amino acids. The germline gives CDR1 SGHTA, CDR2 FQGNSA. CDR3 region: CASSPTGQETYEQYF. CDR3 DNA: TGTGCCAGCAGCCCGACGGGACAGGAAACCTACGAGCAGTACTTC.

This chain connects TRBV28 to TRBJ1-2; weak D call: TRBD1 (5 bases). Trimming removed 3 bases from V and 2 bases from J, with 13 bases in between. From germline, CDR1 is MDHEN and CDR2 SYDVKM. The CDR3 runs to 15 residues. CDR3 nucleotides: TGTGCCAGCAGTTTGGTGGGGCAGGGAAACTATGGCTACACCTTC. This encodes CASSLVGQGNYGYTF.

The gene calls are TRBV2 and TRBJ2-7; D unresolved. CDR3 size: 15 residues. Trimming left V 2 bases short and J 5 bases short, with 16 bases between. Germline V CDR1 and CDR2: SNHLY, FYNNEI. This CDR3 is CASSEQILYQNEQYF. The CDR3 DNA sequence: TGTGCCAGCAGTGAACAGATACTATATCAAAACGAGCAGTACTTC.

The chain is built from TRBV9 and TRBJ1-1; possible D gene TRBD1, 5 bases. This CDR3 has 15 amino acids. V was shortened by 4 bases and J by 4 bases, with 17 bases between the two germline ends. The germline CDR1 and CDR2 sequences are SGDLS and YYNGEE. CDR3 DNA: TGTGCCAGCAGCCCCCTGAAGGGGCGAACCACTGAAGCTTTCTTT. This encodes CASSPLKGRTTEAFF.

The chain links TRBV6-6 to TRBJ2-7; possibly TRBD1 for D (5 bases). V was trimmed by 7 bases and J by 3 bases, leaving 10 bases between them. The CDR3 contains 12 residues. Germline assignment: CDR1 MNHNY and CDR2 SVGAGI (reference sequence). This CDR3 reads CASKQEFYEQYF. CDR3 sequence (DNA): TGTGCCAGCAAACAGGAGTTCTACGAGCAGTACTTC.

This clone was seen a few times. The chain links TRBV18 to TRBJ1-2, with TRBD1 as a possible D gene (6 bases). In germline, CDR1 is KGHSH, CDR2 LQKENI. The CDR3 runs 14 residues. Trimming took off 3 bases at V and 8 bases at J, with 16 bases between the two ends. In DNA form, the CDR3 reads TGTGCCAGCTCACCCCCACAGGGAAGAGAGGGCTACACCTTC. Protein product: CASSPPQGREGYTF.

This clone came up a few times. The CDR3 bases are TGTGCCAGCAGCCCGGACAGGGGATACGAGCAGTACTTC. Residues: CASSPDRGYEQYF. This chain joins TRBV7-9 and TRBJ2-7, with 9 bases identical to TRBD1. Germline V gene data show CDR1 as SEHNR and CDR2 as FQNEAQ (reference sequence). With 5 bases clipped from V and 4 bases from J, the junction kept 3 bases outside the gene matches. CDR3 length equals 13 residues.

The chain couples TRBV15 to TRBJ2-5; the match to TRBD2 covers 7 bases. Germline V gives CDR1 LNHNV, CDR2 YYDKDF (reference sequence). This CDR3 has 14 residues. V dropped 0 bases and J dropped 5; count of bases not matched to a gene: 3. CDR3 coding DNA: TGTGCCACCAGCAGAGATCGGGGGGAGGAGACCCAGTACTTC. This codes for CATSRDRGEETQYF.

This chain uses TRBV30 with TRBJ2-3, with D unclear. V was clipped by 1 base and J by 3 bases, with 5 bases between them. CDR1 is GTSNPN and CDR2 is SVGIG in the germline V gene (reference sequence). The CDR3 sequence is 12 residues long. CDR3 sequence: CAWSARTDTQYF. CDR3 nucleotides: TGTGCCTGGAGTGCTCGTACAGATACGCAGTATTTT.

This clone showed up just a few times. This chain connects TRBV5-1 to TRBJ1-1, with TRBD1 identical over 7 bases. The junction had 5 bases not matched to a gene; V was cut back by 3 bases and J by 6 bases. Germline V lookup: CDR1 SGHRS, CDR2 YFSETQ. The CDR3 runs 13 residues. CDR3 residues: CASSSQGPSEAFF. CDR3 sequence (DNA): TGCGCCAGCAGCTCACAGGGGCCCTCTGAAGCTTTCTTT.

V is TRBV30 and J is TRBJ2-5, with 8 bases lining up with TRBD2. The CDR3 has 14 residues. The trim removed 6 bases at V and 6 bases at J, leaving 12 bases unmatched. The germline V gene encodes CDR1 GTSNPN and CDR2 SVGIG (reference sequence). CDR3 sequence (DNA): TGTGCCTGTTCATCGGCGGGAGGACTGCAGACCCAGTACTTC. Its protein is CACSSAGGLQTQYF.

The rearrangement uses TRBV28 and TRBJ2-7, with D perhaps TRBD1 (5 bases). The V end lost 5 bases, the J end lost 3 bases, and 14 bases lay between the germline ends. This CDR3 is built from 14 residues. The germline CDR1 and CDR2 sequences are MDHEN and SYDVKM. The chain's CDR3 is CASSRDSFGYEQYF. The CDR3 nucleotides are TGTGCCAGCAGTCGAGACAGTTTTGGCTACGAGCAGTACTTC.

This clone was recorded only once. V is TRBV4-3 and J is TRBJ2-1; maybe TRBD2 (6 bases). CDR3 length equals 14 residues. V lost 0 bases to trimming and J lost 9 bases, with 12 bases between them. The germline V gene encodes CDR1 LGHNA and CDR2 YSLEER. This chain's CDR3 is CASSQDSLGGEQFF. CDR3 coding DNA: TGCGCCAGCAGCCAAGACTCGTTGGGGGGTGAGCAGTTCTTC.

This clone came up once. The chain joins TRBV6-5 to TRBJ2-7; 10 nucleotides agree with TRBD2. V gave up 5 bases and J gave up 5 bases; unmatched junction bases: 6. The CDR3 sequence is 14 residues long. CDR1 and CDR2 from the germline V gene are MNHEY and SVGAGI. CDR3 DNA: TGTGCCAGCAGTCCAATAGCGGGAGGACACGAGCAGTACTTC. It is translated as CASSPIAGGHEQYF.

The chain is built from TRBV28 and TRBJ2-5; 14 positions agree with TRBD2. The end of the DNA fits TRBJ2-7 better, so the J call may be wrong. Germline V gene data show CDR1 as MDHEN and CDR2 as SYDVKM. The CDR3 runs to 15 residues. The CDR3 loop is CASSQRTSGGNEQYF. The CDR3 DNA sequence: TGTGCCAGCAGCCAAAGGACTAGCGGGGGGAACGAGCAGTACTTC.

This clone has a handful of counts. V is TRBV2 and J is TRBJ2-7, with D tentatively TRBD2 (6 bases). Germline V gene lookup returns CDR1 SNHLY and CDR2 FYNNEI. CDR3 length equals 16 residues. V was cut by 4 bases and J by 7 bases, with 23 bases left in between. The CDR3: CASSGGASDPKWEQYF. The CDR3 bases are TGTGCCAGCAGTGGAGGGGCTAGCGACCCCAAATGGGAGCAGTACTTC.

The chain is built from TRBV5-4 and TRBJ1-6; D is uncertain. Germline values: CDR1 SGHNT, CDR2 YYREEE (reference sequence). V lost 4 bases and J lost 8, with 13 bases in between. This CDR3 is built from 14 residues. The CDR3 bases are TGTGCCAGCAGCCCCGGGGAGGTGTATTCACCCCTCCACTTT. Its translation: CASSPGEVYSPLHF.

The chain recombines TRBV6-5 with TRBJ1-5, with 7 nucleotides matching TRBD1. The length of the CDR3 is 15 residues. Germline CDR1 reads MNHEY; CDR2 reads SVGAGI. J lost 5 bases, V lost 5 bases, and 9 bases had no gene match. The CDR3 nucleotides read TGTGCCAGCAGTGCGACAGGGCGGCGTGATCAGCCCCAGCATTTT. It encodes CASSATGRRDQPQHF.